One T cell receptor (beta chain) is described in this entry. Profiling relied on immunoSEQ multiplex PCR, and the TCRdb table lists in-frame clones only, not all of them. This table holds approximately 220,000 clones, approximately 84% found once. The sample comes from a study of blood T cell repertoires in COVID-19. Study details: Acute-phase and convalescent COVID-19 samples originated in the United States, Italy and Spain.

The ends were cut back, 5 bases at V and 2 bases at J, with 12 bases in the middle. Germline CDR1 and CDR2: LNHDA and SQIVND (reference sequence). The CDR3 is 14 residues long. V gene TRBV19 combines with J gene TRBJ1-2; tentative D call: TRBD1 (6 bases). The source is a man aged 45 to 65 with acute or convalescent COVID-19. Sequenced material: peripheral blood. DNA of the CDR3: TGTGCCAGTAGTCTGCACAGGGTGAACTATGGCTACACCTTC. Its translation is CASSLHRVNYGYTF.